What follows are 27 T cell receptor beta chains derived from one specimen sequenced in a study of blood T cell repertoires in COVID-19. Repertoires were generated with immunoSEQ multiplex PCR, while TCRdb's copy carries only in-frame clones and drops some. The sample shows approximately 150,000 clones, about 79% of them seen only once. Input material: PBMCs or T cells enriched from blood (not recorded which). The receptors come from a man between 45 and 60 years old who had recovered from COVID-19.

The chain recombines TRBV4-1 with TRBJ2-1, with 13 bases that match TRBD2. This CDR3 region has 17 residues. The V gene's germline CDR1 is MGHRA and CDR2 YSYEKL. V dropped 2 bases and J dropped 7; count of bases not matched to a gene: 8. CDR3 residues: CASSQHSGTSGTNEQFF. CDR3 coding DNA: TGCGCCAGCAGCCAACATTCCGGGACTAGCGGGACTAATGAGCAGTTCTTC.

The count of this clone is one. The chain employs TRBV5-6 and TRBJ1-1, with unresolved D. Trimming took off 4 bases at V and 0 bases at J, with 13 bases between the two ends. Germline V gene lookup returns CDR1 SGHDT and CDR2 YYEEEE. The CDR3 consists of 15 residues. The CDR3 loop is CASSPGTYMNTEAFF. Here the CDR3 DNA reads TGTGCCAGCAGCCCGGGAACCTACATGAACACTGAAGCTTTCTTT.

The chain carries TRBV5-1 and TRBJ1-6, with 9 positions matching TRBD1. The J segment lost 7 bases and the V segment lost 1 base, leaving 9 bases of the junction unmatched. This CDR3 has 17 amino acids. CDR1 and CDR2 (germline): SGHRS, YFSETQ. The CDR3 is CASSLFLAGQGNSPLHF. The CDR3 DNA reads as TGCGCCAGCAGCTTGTTTCTTGCGGGACAGGGCAATTCACCCCTCCACTTT.

This clone was detected once. The V gene is TRBV2, the J gene TRBJ1-3; 9 bases fit TRBD1. The length of the CDR3 is 18 residues. Germline CDR1 SNHLY, CDR2 FYNNEI. The V segment lost 6 bases and the J segment 2 bases; nucleotides outside the gene matches: 14. The CDR3 sequence is CASRTRSGTGMAGNTIYF. DNA of the CDR3: TGTGCCAGCAGGACCCGTTCGGGGACAGGGATGGCTGGAAACACCATATATTTT.

This chain uses TRBV19 with TRBJ2-3; TRBD1 is a possible D gene (5 bases). In germline, CDR1 is LNHDA, CDR2 SQIVND (reference sequence). The CDR3 has 15 amino acids. With 3 bases removed from V and 2 bases from J, the gap between germline ends came to 12 bases. The CDR3 here is CASSITGDYTDTQYF. The CDR3 DNA reads TGTGCCAGTAGTATTACAGGAGATTACACAGATACGCAGTATTTT.

CDR3 residues: CASSPIPRDSGNTIYF. CDR3 DNA: TGTGCCAGCAGCCCCATCCCCCGGGACTCTGGAAACACCATATATTTT. The V and J genes are TRBV9 and TRBJ1-3; no reliable D call. V lost 4 bases and J lost 0, with 14 bases in between. The germline V gene has CDR1 SGDLS and CDR2 YYNGEE. This CDR3 is built from 16 residues.

The chain recombines TRBV19 with TRBJ2-2, with 7 bases matching TRBD2. This CDR3 spans 14 amino acids. Germline CDR1 LNHDA, CDR2 SQIVND (reference sequence). V trimming: 2 bases; J trimming: 6 bases; junction bases outside the gene matches: 3. The CDR3 coding sequence is TGTGCCAGTAGTATAACGACTAGCTCCGGGGAGCTGTTTTTT. This translates into CASSITTSSGELFF.

V gene TRBV10-1 combines with J gene TRBJ1-6, with 7 bases matching TRBD1. Trimming at V came to 6 bases and at J to 7 bases, leaving 6 bases not matched to a gene. Per the germline V gene, CDR1 is WNHNN and CDR2 is SYGVQD (reference sequence). The CDR3 sequence is 14 residues long. CDR3 sequence: CASSAGTANSPLHF. In DNA form, the CDR3 reads TGCGCCAGCAGCGCCGGGACAGCAAATTCACCCCTCCACTTT.

Ten or more counts support this clone. The chain carries TRBV11-2 and TRBJ1-5; possible D gene TRBD1, 5 bases. The V and J ends lost 0 bases and 5 bases respectively, with 11 bases between them. The CDR3 sequence is 15 residues long. Germline V lookup: CDR1 SGHAT, CDR2 FQNNGV. This CDR3 is CASSLDSTRDQPQHF. The DNA for the CDR3 is TGTGCCAGCAGCTTAGATTCGACCAGGGATCAGCCCCAGCATTTT.

This chain links TRBV27 with TRBJ1-4; D is undetermined. The CDR3 consists of 14 residues. The V end was cut by 4 bases, the J end by 0 bases, with 6 bases between. From germline, CDR1 is MNHEY and CDR2 SMNVEV (reference sequence). CDR3: CASSSHATNEKLFF. Here the CDR3 DNA reads TGTGCCAGCAGTTCACACGCAACTAATGAAAAACTGTTTTTT.

The chain couples TRBV5-1 to TRBJ2-3; D ambiguous. Trimming took off 4 bases at V and 2 bases at J, with 5 bases between the two ends. The CDR3 is 12 residues long. Germline loops: CDR1 SGHRS, CDR2 YFSETQ. In DNA, the CDR3 is TGCGCCAGCAGCCCAGACACAGATACGCAGTATTTT. Amino acids: CASSPDTDTQYF.

This chain uses TRBV9 with TRBJ2-3; 8 nucleotides agree with TRBD1. The length of the CDR3 is 16 residues. Germline-derived CDR1 and CDR2 are SGDLS and YYNGEE. V shed 1 base, J shed 2 bases, and the junction held 6 bases outside the gene matches. The CDR3 is CASSVITGGITDTQYF. CDR3 DNA sequence: TGTGCCAGCAGCGTAATTACAGGGGGGATCACAGATACGCAGTATTTT.

This rearrangement joins TRBV28 to TRBJ1-3; D not certain. CDR3 length: 14 residues. Germline loops: CDR1 MDHEN, CDR2 SYDVKM. V lost 3 bases and J 1 base, leaving 7 bases between the germline ends. As DNA, the CDR3 is TGTGCCAGCAGTTTGTTGAGATCTGGAAACACCATATATTTT. It specifies CASSLLRSGNTIYF.

This clone was seen more than once but under ten times. The J gene is TRBJ1-4, the V gene TRBV5-1; D might be TRBD1 (6 bases). Trimming took off 4 bases at V and 5 bases at J, with 15 bases between the two ends. The V gene's germline CDR1 is SGHRS and CDR2 YFSETQ. There are 15 residues in the CDR3. The CDR3 nucleotides read TGCGCCAGCAGCCGAGGGGGGGACCTAAATGAAAAACTGTTTTTT. Amino acid sequence: CASSRGGDLNEKLFF.

The rearrangement links TRBV12-5 to TRBJ1-6; no reliable D call. The CDR3 consists of 16 residues. CDR1 and CDR2 (germline): LGHNT, FRNRAP. The ends were cut back, 6 bases at V and 2 bases at J, with 14 bases in the middle. As DNA, the CDR3 is TGTGCTAGTGGGTCCGAGAGGTCCGCCTATAATTCACCCCTCCACTTT. Translation: CASGSERSAYNSPLHF.

The chain couples TRBV7-3 to TRBJ2-7, with 9 bases lining up with TRBD1. After removal of 4 bases from V and 5 bases from J, the junction contained 6 bases not matched to a gene. The CDR3 spans 14 residues. Germline V gives CDR1 SGHTA, CDR2 FQGTGA. The CDR3 sequence is CASSSGTGSHEQYF. The CDR3 region has the DNA TGTGCCAGCAGCTCCGGGACAGGGTCGCACGAGCAGTACTTC.

The chain carries TRBV30 and TRBJ1-6, with D possibly being TRBD1 (5 bases). V lost 4 bases and J lost 9, with 10 bases in between. Germline values: CDR1 GTSNPN, CDR2 SVGIG (reference sequence). CDR3 length: 12 amino acids. In DNA, the CDR3 is TGTGCCTGGACCAGGGTGGGTTCACCCCTCCACTTT. This gives the protein CAWTRVGSPLHF. The full variable domain, its missing parts supplied by reference TRBV30 and TRBJ1-6, is SQTIHQWPATLVQPVGSPLSLECTVEGTSNPNLYWYRQAAGRGLQLLFYSVGIGQISSEVPQNLSASRPQDRQFILSSKKLLLSDSGFYLCAWTRVGSPLHFGNGTRLTVT.

The chain recombines TRBV7-3 with TRBJ2-2; 16 nucleotides match TRBD2. The CDR3 extends over 21 amino acids. The junction had 9 bases not matched to a gene; V was cut back by 2 bases and J by 0 bases. Per germline, CDR1 SGHTA and CDR2 FQGTGA. CDR3 residues: CASSLLAPGTSGGANTGELFF. CDR3 coding DNA: TGTGCCAGCAGCTTATTAGCCCCCGGGACTAGCGGGGGGGCGAACACCGGGGAGCTGTTTTTT.

CDR3 amino acids: CASSPLSGANVLTF. CDR3 in DNA: TGTGCCAGCAGCCCCCTCTCTGGGGCCAACGTCCTGACTTTC. The J gene is TRBJ2-6, the V gene TRBV11-1; D unresolved. This CDR3 comprises 14 residues. Germline V gives CDR1 SGHAT, CDR2 FQDESV (reference sequence). V shed 5 bases and J shed 0 bases, with 5 bases lying between them.

The rearrangement uses TRBV5-1 and TRBJ2-2, with 7 bases matching TRBD2. After removal of 0 bases from V and 5 bases from J, the junction contained 4 bases not matched to a gene. Germline V CDR1 and CDR2: SGHRS, YFSETQ. This CDR3 has 15 residues. CDR3 residues: CASSLEAGRTGELFF. CDR3 sequence (DNA): TGCGCCAGCAGCTTGGAAGCGGGGAGGACCGGGGAGCTGTTTTTT.

This chain connects TRBV28 to TRBJ2-7; D possibly corresponds to TRBD2 (5 bases). V lost 4 bases and J lost 0, with 7 bases in between. CDR1 and CDR2 (germline): MDHEN, SYDVKM. The CDR3 runs 13 residues. Here the CDR3 reads CASSSRDSYEQYF. CDR3 coding DNA: TGTGCCAGCAGTTCCCGGGACTCCTACGAGCAGTACTTC.

The rearrangement uses TRBV5-6 and TRBJ1-6; 8 positions agree with TRBD1. Trimming at V came to 4 bases and at J to 6 bases, leaving 9 bases not matched to a gene. The germline CDR1 and CDR2 sequences are SGHDT and YYEEEE. This CDR3 region has 16 residues. CDR3: CASSPAGGWGNSPLHF. The CDR3 bases are TGTGCCAGCAGCCCCGCAGGGGGCTGGGGTAATTCACCCCTCCACTTT. The full variable domain, in which reference TRBV5-6 and TRBJ1-6 provide the parts outside the CDR3, is DAGVTQSPTHLIKTRGQQVTLRCSPKSGHDTVSWYQQALGQGPQFIFQYYEEEERQRGNFPDRFSGHQFPNYSSELNVNALLLGDSALYLCASSPAGGWGNSPLHFGNGTRLTVT.

V is TRBV3-1 (or the pseudogene TRBV3-2) and J is TRBJ2-1, with TRBD1 as a possible D gene (6 bases). Trimming took off 3 bases at V and 3 bases at J, with 18 bases between the two ends. Germline V gene sequence: CDR1 LGHDT, CDR2 YNNKEL (reference sequence). The CDR3 runs to 17 residues. CDR3 in amino acids: CASSQLLTGEDYNEQFF. The CDR3 bases are TGTGCCAGCAGCCAGTTATTGACAGGAGAAGACTACAATGAGCAGTTCTTC.

The V gene is TRBV14, the J gene TRBJ1-5; D is undetermined. V lost 3 bases to trimming and J lost 9 bases, with 12 bases between them. CDR3 size: 13 residues. Germline V gives CDR1 SGHDN, CDR2 FVKESK. DNA for the CDR3: TGTGCCAGCAGCCAGGCAAAGAGAGGGCCCCAGCATTTT. Protein product: CASSQAKRGPQHF.

The chain carries TRBV6-5 and TRBJ1-1, with a weak D call TRBD1 (6 bases). The CDR3 spans 15 residues. V was clipped by 5 bases and J by 5 bases, with 18 bases between them. Germline V gives CDR1 MNHEY, CDR2 SVGAGI. CDR3 DNA sequence: TGTGCCAGCAGTAAACCGGGACGCCAGGGGACTGAAGCTTTCTTT. Encoded protein: CASSKPGRQGTEAFF.

CDR3 DNA: TGCGCCAGCAGCCAAGATCTGAATGTCGGTAGGCGGGGGACGGCTTGGGAGACCCAGTACTTC. Protein product: CASSQDLNVGRRGTAWETQYF. V and J are TRBV4-1 and TRBJ2-5; 7 nucleotides agree with TRBD2. Trimming removed 0 bases from V and 5 bases from J; junction bases left unmatched: 24. Germline loops: CDR1 MGHRA, CDR2 YSYEKL. This CDR3 region has 21 residues.

This clone has just one count. The chain recombines TRBV5-1 with TRBJ2-1; a possible D gene is TRBD1 (6 bases). Germline-derived CDR1 and CDR2 are SGHRS and YFSETQ. CDR3 length: 12 residues. V lost 5 bases to trimming and J lost 6 bases, with 9 bases between them. The CDR3 region is CASRTGPNEQFF. The CDR3 bases are TGCGCCAGCAGAACAGGGCCCAATGAGCAGTTCTTC. The full variable domain, in which reference TRBV5-1 and TRBJ2-1 provide the parts outside the CDR3, is KAGVTQTPRYLIKTRGQQVTLSCSPISGHRSVSWYQQTPGQGLQFLFEYFSETQRNKGNFPGRFSGRQFSNSRSEMNVSTLELGDSALYLCASRTGPNEQFFGPGTRLTVL.